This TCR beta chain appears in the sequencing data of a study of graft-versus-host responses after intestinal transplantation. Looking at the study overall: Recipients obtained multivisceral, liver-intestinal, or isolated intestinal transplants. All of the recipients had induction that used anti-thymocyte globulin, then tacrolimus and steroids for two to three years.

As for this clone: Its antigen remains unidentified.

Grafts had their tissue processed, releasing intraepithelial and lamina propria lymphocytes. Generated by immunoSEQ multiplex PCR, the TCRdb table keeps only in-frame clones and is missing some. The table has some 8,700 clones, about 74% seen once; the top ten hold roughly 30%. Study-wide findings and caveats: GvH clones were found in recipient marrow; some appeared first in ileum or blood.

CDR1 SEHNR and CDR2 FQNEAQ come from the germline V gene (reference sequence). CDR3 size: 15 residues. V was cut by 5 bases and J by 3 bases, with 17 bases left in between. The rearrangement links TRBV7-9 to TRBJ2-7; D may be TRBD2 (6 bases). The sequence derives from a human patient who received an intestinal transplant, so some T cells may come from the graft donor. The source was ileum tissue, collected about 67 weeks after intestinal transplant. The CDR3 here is CASSPRDSPFYEQYF. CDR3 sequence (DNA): TGTGCCAGCAGCCCGCGGGACTCACCATTCTACGAGCAGTACTTC.